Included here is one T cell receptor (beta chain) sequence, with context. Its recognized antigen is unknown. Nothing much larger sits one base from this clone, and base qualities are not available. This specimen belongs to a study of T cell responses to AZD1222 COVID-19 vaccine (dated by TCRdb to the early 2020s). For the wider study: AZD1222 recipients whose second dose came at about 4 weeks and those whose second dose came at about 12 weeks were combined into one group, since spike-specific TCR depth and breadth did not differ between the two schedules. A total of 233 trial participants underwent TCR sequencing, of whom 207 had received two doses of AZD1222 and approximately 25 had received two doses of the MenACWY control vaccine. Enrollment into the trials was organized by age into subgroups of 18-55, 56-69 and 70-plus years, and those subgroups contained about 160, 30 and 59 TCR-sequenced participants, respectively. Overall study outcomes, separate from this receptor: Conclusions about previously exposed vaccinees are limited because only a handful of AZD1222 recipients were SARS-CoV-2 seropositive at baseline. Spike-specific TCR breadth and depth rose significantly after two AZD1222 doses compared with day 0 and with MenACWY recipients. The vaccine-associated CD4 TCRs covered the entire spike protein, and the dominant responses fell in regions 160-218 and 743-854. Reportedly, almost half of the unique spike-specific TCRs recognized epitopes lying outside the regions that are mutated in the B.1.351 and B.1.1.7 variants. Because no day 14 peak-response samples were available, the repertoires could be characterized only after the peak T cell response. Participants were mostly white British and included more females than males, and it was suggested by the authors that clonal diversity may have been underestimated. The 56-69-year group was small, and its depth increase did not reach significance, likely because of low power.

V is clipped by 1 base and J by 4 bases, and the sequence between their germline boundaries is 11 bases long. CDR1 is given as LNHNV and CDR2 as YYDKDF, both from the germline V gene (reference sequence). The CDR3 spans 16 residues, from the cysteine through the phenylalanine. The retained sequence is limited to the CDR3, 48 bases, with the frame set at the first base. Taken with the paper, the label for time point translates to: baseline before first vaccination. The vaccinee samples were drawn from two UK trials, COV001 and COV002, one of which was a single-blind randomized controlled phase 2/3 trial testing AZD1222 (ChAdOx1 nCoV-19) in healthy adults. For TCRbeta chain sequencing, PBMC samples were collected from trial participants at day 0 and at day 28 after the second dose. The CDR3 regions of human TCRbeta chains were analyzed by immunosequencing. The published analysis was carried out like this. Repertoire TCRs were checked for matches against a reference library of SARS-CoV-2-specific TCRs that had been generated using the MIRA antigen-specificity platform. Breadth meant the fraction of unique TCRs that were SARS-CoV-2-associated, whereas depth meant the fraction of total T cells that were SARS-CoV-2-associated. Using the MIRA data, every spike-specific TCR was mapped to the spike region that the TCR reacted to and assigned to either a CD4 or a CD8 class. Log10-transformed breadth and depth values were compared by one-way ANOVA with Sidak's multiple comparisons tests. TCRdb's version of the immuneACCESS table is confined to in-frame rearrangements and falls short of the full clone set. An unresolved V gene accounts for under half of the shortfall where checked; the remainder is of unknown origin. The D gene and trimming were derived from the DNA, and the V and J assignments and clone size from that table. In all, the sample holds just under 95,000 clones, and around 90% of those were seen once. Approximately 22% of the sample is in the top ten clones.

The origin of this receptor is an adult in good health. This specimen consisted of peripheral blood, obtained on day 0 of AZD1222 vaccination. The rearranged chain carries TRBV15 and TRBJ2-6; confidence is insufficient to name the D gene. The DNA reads TGTGCCACCAGCAGAGTGGAAGGGCTAGGGGCCAACGTCCTGACTTTC. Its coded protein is CATSRVEGLGANVLTF.